This T cell receptor (beta chain) was sequenced for a study of identical twins. The sample holds a few counts of this clonotype. As yet, its antigen is unknown. The CDR3 length is 12 residues. The V segment lost 8 bases and the J segment 6 bases; nucleotides outside the gene matches: 3. Germline lookup yields CDR1 MNHNS and CDR2 SASEGT. From the 5' RACE reads, TCRdb called clonotypes with MiXCR, one entry per CDR3 protein. The data show more than 1.5 million distinct CDR3 sequences, with roughly a third seen just once and 0.25% to 0.3% held by the top ten. Study-wide results and caveats: Beta out-of-frame twin sharing showed a weaker excess. Zero-insertion results could be subject to partial confounding by invariant MAIT and iNKT cells.

The sample consisted of cord blood. The rearrangement links TRBV6-1 to TRBJ2-1, with TRBD2 identical over 8 bases. The TCR originated in a newborn girl in good health. The CDR3 here is CASRLARNEQFF. CDR3 nucleotide sequence: TGTGCCAGCCGACTAGCGCGCAATGAGCAGTTCTTC.